Shown below are 32 T cell receptor beta chains from a single sample sequenced in a study of post-analysis software for immune sequencing data. General study findings and limits: Patients showed TRBV5-6, TRBV5-1 and TRBV20-1 among several TRBV segments more frequent than in controls.

cDNA libraries for TCR beta contained unique molecular identifiers. TCRdb independently ran MiXCR on the PCR reads; one entry per CDR3 protein. The sample yields about 430,000 distinct CDR3 sequences, over 30% seen once. Antigens for these TCRs are unknown. Sequences were obtained from blood. All receptors derive from a girl between 2 and 10 years old with multiple sclerosis.

The chain has TRBV4-3 and TRBJ2-1, with no clear D. Germline CDR1 and CDR2: LGHNA and YSLEER. V was pared by 1 base and J by 2 bases, with 6 bases between. The CDR3 spans 14 residues. Written as DNA, the CDR3 is TGCGCCAGCAGCCAAGTTGGCCCCTACAATGAGCAGTTCTTC. This encodes CASSQVGPYNEQFF.

V and J are TRBV7-2 and TRBJ2-7, with unresolved D. The CDR3 has 13 residues. Per germline, CDR1 SGHTA and CDR2 FQGNSA. Deletions cut 2 bases from V and 6 bases from J, with 11 bases between. DNA of the CDR3: TGTGCCAGCAGCTTACCGGGTCCTGGCGAGCAGTACTTC. This translates into CASSLPGPGEQYF. Combining the CDR3 with reference TRBV7-2 and TRBJ2-7 gives the whole variable domain GAGVSQSPSNKVTEKGKDVELRCDPISGHTALYWYRQSLGQGLEFLIYFQGNSAPDKSGLPSDRFSAERTGGSVSTLTIQRTQQEDSAVYLCASSLPGPGEQYFGPGTRLTVT.

The chain combines TRBV12-3 or TRBV12-4 with TRBJ2-7, with D possibly TRBD2 on 6 matching bases. This CDR3 has 14 residues. The germline V and J ends were trimmed by 5 bases and 6 bases, with 17 bases remaining between them. DNA of the CDR3: TGTGCCAGCAGTCCACTGAGCGGGCTGGGCGAGCAGTACTTC. It is translated as CASSPLSGLGEQYF.

This clonotype was counted between two and nine times. The chain carries TRBV12-3 or TRBV12-4 and TRBJ2-7; the D gene is possibly TRBD2 (6 bases). This CDR3 is built from 14 residues. V gave up 6 bases and J gave up 0 bases, with 12 bases separating them. The CDR3 bases are TGTGCCAGCAGGACTAGTAGTTTCTCCTACGAGCAGTACTTC. It specifies CASRTSSFSYEQYF.

The sample holds a few counts of this clonotype. The V call is TRBV3-1, the J call TRBJ2-3; D is perhaps TRBD2 (5 bases). Germline V lookup: CDR1 LGHDT, CDR2 YNNKEL (reference sequence). The CDR3 totals 14 residues. The germline V and J ends were trimmed by 3 bases and 5 bases, with 12 bases remaining between them. DNA of the CDR3: TGTGCCAGCAGCCAGGAGGACTTCGTAGATACGCAGTATTTT. Its protein product is CASSQEDFVDTQYF.

This clonotype was detected a few times. The chain employs TRBV6-6 and TRBJ2-5, with no clear D. The CDR3 has 10 amino acids. The germline gives CDR1 MNHNY, CDR2 SVGAGI (reference sequence). Deletions cut 6 bases from V and 5 bases from J, with 4 bases between. CDR3: CASRAETQYF. The DNA of the CDR3 is TGTGCCAGCAGGGCGGAGACCCAGTACTTC.

V usage is TRBV7-6 and J usage is TRBJ1-5; 10 bases are shared with TRBD1. This CDR3 is 16 amino acids long. J gave up 2 bases and V 5 bases, and 6 bases lay outside the gene matches. The germline V gene encodes CDR1 SGHVS and CDR2 FNYEAQ. CDR3 loop: CASSPGTGVGNQPQHF. The DNA for the CDR3 is TGTGCCAGCAGCCCAGGGACAGGGGTGGGCAATCAGCCCCAGCATTTT.

The V gene is TRBV25-1, the J gene TRBJ1-4, with 8 bases aligning to TRBD1. The CDR3 consists of 15 residues. Trimming took 0 bases from V and 7 from J; bases not matched to a gene: 4. CDR1 and CDR2 (germline): MGHDK, SYGVNS. The CDR3 bases are TGTGCCAGCAGTGAATATCAGGGGGCGGCTGAAAAACTGTTTTTT. Protein sequence: CASSEYQGAAEKLFF.

This clonotype was observed many times. This chain joins TRBV12-3 or TRBV12-4 and TRBJ2-5; 15 nucleotides align to TRBD2. V shed 3 bases, J shed 2 bases, and the junction held 1 base outside the gene matches. This CDR3 is built from 16 residues. The CDR3 loop reads CASSFGLAGGQETQYF. DNA of the CDR3: TGTGCCAGCAGTTTTGGACTAGCGGGAGGGCAAGAGACCCAGTACTTC.

This clonotype was detected only a few times. The chain employs TRBV4-1 and TRBJ2-7; possibly TRBD1 or TRBD2 for D (5 bases each). Looked up from germline, CDR1 is MGHRA and CDR2 is YSYEKL. CDR3 size: 16 residues. Between the trimmed V and J ends, which lost 4 bases and 2 bases, there was a span of 18 bases. CDR3 sequence: CASSPTRDRRPYEQYF. The CDR3, as DNA: TGCGCCAGCAGCCCCACTCGGGACCGCCGACCCTACGAGCAGTACTTC.

Only a few counts were recorded for this clonotype. The J gene is TRBJ1-2, the V gene TRBV10-3, with D maybe TRBD1 (5 bases). The CDR3 totals 13 residues. CDR1 is ENHRY, CDR2 SYGVKD, per germline. Trimming cost V 0 bases and J 8 bases, with 10 bases left between them. Written as DNA, the CDR3 is TGTGCCATCAGTGAGTCGACAGAGTACGGCTACACCTTC. It encodes CAISESTEYGYTF.

Comment on this clonotype: A read error may account for a junction end that differs from germline. The chain has TRBV29-1 and TRBJ2-7; tentative D call: TRBD1 (5 bases). The CDR3 runs to 14 residues. The germline CDR1 and CDR2 sequences are SQVTM and ANQGSEA. CDR3 protein: CGVMTVLTPYEQYF. The CDR3 DNA follows: TGCGGCGTGATGACAGTCCTAACCCCCTACGAGCAGTACTTC.

This clonotype was picked up many times. This rearrangement joins TRBV20-1 to TRBJ2-5; D remains ambiguous. Germline V gene sequence: CDR1 DFQATT, CDR2 SNEGSKA (reference sequence). The CDR3 spans 12 residues. V shed 6 bases and J shed 0 bases, with 8 bases lying between them. The CDR3 region has the DNA TGCAGTGCGGCAGACCACCAAGAGACCCAGTACTTC. It codes for CSAADHQETQYF.

The CDR3 bases are TGCGCCAGCAGCTTGGCGAGCGGGAGCTTTTCACAGGAGCAGTACTTC. Protein: CASSLASGSFSQEQYF. The chain carries TRBV5-1 and TRBJ2-5; 8 bases map to TRBD2. The length of the CDR3 is 16 residues. Trimming took 0 bases from V and 11 from J; bases not matched to a gene: 15. Germline loops: CDR1 SGHRS, CDR2 YFSETQ.

The chain recombines TRBV5-1 with TRBJ2-1; 15 nucleotides line up with TRBD2. V trimming: 3 bases; J trimming: 10 bases; junction bases outside the gene matches: 2. The CDR3 loop spans 14 amino acids. Per germline, CDR1 SGHRS and CDR2 YFSETQ. The chain's CDR3 is CASSSGLAGGEQFF. In nucleotides, the CDR3 is TGCGCCAGCAGCTCAGGACTAGCGGGAGGGGAGCAGTTCTTC.

The J gene is TRBJ2-7, the V gene TRBV20-1; TRBD2 agrees at 8 bases. With V trimmed by 3 bases and J by 2 bases, 3 bases remained unmatched. Per germline, CDR1 DFQATT and CDR2 SNEGSKA (reference sequence). CDR3 length: 13 amino acids. CDR3: CSARSGSTYEQYF. In DNA form, the CDR3 reads TGCAGTGCTAGGAGCGGGAGTACCTACGAGCAGTACTTC.

The J gene is TRBJ2-5, the V gene TRBV20-1; 10 positions match TRBD2. CDR1 is DFQATT, CDR2 SNEGSKA, per germline (reference sequence). Trimming removed 5 bases from V and 4 bases from J; junction bases left unmatched: 19. There are 18 residues in the CDR3. The CDR3: CSARILAGAAAPGETQYF. DNA for the CDR3: TGCAGTGCTCGGATTCTAGCGGGGGCAGCCGCCCCCGGAGAGACCCAGTACTTC.

This clonotype was seen more than once but under ten times. The genes are TRBV5-1 and TRBJ2-7; TRBD1 matches 7 bases. Germline CDR1 is SGHRS and CDR2 is YFSETQ. The V segment lost 1 base and the J segment 0 bases; nucleotides outside the gene matches: 13. The CDR3 is made up of 18 amino acids. The CDR3 loop reads CASSLFLIGGRDSYEQYF. In DNA, the CDR3 is TGCGCCAGCAGCTTGTTTCTGATAGGGGGCAGGGACTCCTACGAGCAGTACTTC.

This clonotype turned up a few times. V gene TRBV5-6 combines with J gene TRBJ2-1; either TRBD1 or TRBD2 may fit D (6 bases each). Per germline, CDR1 SGHDT and CDR2 YYEEEE. The V and J ends lost 1 base and 3 bases respectively, with 11 bases between them. The CDR3 spans 15 residues. CDR3 residues: CASSLWGALYNEQFF. Here the CDR3 DNA reads TGTGCCAGCAGCTTGTGGGGGGCTCTCTACAATGAGCAGTTCTTC.

Only a few counts were recorded for this clonotype. The rearrangement uses TRBV10-3 and TRBJ2-7, with 7 bases fitting TRBD1. J gave up 4 bases and V 0 bases, and 9 bases lay outside the gene matches. In germline, CDR1 is ENHRY, CDR2 SYGVKD. There are 16 residues in the CDR3. This CDR3 is CAISESVQTGNYEQYF. CDR3 DNA: TGTGCCATCAGTGAGTCCGTCCAGACAGGGAATTACGAGCAGTACTTC.

The chain is built from TRBV4-2 and TRBJ1-2; no definite D call. V shed 0 bases and J shed 4 bases, with 18 bases lying between them. Germline V gene lookup returns CDR1 LGHNA and CDR2 YNFKEQ. The CDR3 has 17 residues. The CDR3 protein is CASSQELGSQQVYGYTF. The DNA of the CDR3 is TGTGCCAGCAGCCAAGAATTGGGGAGCCAGCAAGTCTATGGCTACACCTTC.

The chain links TRBV6-4 to TRBJ2-5; D call uncertain. There are 15 residues in the CDR3. Germline V gene sequence: CDR1 MRHNA, CDR2 SNTAGT. V lost 5 bases, J lost 4 bases, and 17 bases lay in between. For the CDR3, the DNA is TGTGCCAGCAGTCCCACCGGGTCCAACAGAGAGACCCAGTACTTC. Translated: CASSPTGSNRETQYF.

The CDR3 loop is CASSFGSGGSDEQFF. The CDR3 DNA is TGTGCCAGCAGTTTTGGGTCGGGAGGCAGTGATGAGCAGTTCTTC. J is TRBJ2-1 and V is TRBV27; TRBD2 agrees at 7 bases. This CDR3 spans 15 amino acids. V was clipped by 3 bases and J by 8 bases; unmatched bases: 10. Germline V gives CDR1 MNHEY, CDR2 SMNVEV (reference sequence).

The chain uses TRBV7-9 and TRBJ1-2; TRBD1 aligns across 7 bases. The CDR3 has 15 residues. Germline CDR1 and CDR2: SEHNR and FQNEAQ (reference sequence). Losses at the gene ends were 5 bases for V and 1 base for J; bases not matched to a gene: 7. CDR3 residues: CASSLRQGDNYGYTF. The CDR3, as DNA: TGTGCCAGCAGCCTGAGACAGGGAGATAACTATGGCTACACCTTC.

This clonotype has more than one count but fewer than ten. The V gene is TRBV4-2, the J gene TRBJ2-3; D unresolved. V shed 0 bases and J shed 1 base, with 14 bases lying between them. Germline CDR1 LGHNA, CDR2 YNFKEQ. The CDR3 contains 17 residues. The CDR3, as DNA: TGTGCCAGCAGCCAAGAAGTCGATTGGATGCGCACAGATACGCAGTATTTT. Residues: CASSQEVDWMRTDTQYF.

The J gene is TRBJ2-5, the V gene TRBV24-1, with TRBD1 matching over 7 bases. Germline V CDR1 and CDR2: KGHDR, SFDVKD. The CDR3 length is 15 residues. The ends lost 4 bases at V and 4 bases at J; junction bases unmatched: 8. As DNA, the CDR3 is TGTGCCACCAGTGAACGCAGGGGGTTCGGAGAGACCCAGTACTTC. Protein product: CATSERRGFGETQYF.

The chain has TRBV11-2 and TRBJ2-7; 9 nucleotides match TRBD1. The germline gives CDR1 SGHAT, CDR2 FQNNGV. The CDR3 loop spans 16 amino acids. After removal of 3 bases from V and 1 base from J, the junction contained 7 bases not matched to a gene. Written as DNA, the CDR3 is TGTGCCAGCAGCTTTGGGGGGGGGACAGGGTCCTACGAGCAGTACTTC. This gives the protein CASSFGGGTGSYEQYF.

The chain is built from TRBV11-2 and TRBJ2-4; no firm D call. The J call could be wrong; TRBJ2-7 is a better fit for the DNA end. From germline, CDR1 is SGHAT and CDR2 FQNNGV. This CDR3 has 15 residues. The CDR3 nucleotides are TGTGCCAGCAGCGAATACTCTGGAACCCCCTACGAGCAGTACTTC. Residues: CASSEYSGTPYEQYF.

V and J are TRBV20-1 and TRBJ2-4, with D possibly being TRBD2 (6 bases). Gene TRBJ2-5 matches the end of the DNA better, so the J call may be wrong. CDR1 is DFQATT, CDR2 SNEGSKA, per germline (reference sequence). The CDR3 extends over 15 amino acids. The CDR3 loop is CSARVGGGNQETQYF. The CDR3 nucleotides are TGCAGTGCTAGAGTTGGGGGAGGCAATCAAGAGACCCAGTACTTC.

The chain employs TRBV5-1 and TRBJ2-7; 9 positions match TRBD1. The CDR3 length is 15 residues. Germline V gives CDR1 SGHRS, CDR2 YFSETQ. V gave up 3 bases and J gave up 3 bases; unmatched junction bases: 7. The CDR3 reads CASSSSGTGNYEQYF. The CDR3 DNA is TGCGCCAGCAGCTCTTCTGGGACAGGGAACTACGAGCAGTACTTC.

There are a few counts of this clonotype. This CDR3 reads CSARASSTDTQYF. The CDR3 bases are TGCAGTGCTAGGGCTAGCAGCACAGATACGCAGTATTTT. This chain links TRBV20-1 with TRBJ2-3; weak D call: TRBD2 (5 bases). The V gene lost 3 bases and the J gene lost 0 bases, with 7 bases spanning the gap. Germline V gene lookup returns CDR1 DFQATT and CDR2 SNEGSKA (reference sequence). The CDR3 loop spans 13 amino acids.

J is TRBJ2-4 and V is TRBV3-1; no definite D call. The V gene lost 4 bases and the J gene lost 3 bases, with 13 bases spanning the gap. Per the germline V gene, CDR1 is LGHDT and CDR2 is YNNKEL (reference sequence). The CDR3 is made up of 15 amino acids. CDR3 region: CASSLNGPRKNIQYF. In nucleotides, the CDR3 is TGTGCCAGCAGCCTTAACGGGCCTCGCAAAAACATTCAGTACTTC.